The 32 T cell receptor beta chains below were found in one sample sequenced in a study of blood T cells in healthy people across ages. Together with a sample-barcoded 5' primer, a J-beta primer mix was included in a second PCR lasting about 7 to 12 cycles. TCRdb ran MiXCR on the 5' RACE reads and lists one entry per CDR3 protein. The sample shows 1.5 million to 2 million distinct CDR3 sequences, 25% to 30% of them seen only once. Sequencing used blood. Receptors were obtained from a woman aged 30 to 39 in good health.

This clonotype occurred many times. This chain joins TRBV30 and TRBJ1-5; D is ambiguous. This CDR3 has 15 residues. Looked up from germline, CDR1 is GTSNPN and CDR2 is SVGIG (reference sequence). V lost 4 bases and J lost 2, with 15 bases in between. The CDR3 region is CAWTPLGGGNQPQHF. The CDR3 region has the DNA TGTGCCTGGACCCCCCTGGGCGGGGGCAATCAGCCCCAGCATTTT.

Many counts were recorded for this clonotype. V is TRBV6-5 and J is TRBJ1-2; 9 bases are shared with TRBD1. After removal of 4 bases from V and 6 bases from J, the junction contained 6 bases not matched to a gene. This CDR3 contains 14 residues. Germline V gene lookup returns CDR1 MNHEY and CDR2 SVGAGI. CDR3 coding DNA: TGTGCCAGCAGTTGGACGGGACAGGGCAATGGCTACACCTTC. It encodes CASSWTGQGNGYTF.

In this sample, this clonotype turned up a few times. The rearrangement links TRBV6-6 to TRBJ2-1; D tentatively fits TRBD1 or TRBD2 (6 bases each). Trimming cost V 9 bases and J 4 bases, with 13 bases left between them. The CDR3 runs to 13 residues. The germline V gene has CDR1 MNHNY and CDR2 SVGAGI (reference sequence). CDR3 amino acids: CASRGAGYNEQFF. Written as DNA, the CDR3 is TGTGCCAGTAGGGGGGCAGGGTACAATGAGCAGTTCTTC.

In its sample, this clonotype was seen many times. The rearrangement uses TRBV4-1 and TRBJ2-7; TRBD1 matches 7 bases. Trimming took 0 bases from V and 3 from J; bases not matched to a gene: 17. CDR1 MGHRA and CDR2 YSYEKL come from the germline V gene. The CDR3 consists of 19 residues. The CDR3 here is CASSQDWSRGKGGVYEQYF. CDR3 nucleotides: TGCGCCAGCAGCCAAGATTGGTCCAGGGGGAAGGGTGGGGTCTACGAGCAGTACTTC.

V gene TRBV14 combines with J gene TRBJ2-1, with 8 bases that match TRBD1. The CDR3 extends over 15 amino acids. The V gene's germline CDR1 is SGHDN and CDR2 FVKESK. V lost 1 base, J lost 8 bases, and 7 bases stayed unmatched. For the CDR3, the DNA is TGTGCCAGCAGCCAAGGCGACAGGGGCTCGGATGAGCAGTTCTTC. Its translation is CASSQGDRGSDEQFF.

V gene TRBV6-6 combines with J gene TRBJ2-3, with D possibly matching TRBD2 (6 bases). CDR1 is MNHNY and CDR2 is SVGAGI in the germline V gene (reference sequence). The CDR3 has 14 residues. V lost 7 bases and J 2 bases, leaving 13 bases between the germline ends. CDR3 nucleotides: TGTGCCAGCATGAACGGGGGTTTCACAGATACGCAGTATTTT. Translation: CASMNGGFTDTQYF.

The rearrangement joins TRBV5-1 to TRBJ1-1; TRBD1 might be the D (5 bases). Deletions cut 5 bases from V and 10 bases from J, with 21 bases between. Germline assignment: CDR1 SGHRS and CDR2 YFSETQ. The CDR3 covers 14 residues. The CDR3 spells CASSRGVGRVVAFF. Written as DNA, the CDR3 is TGCGCCAGCAGTCGGGGGGTCGGCAGGGTGGTAGCTTTCTTT.

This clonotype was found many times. The CDR3 here is CASSSIIAYNEQFF. The CDR3 DNA reads as TGTGCCAGCAGCTCAATAATAGCGTACAATGAGCAGTTCTTC. This rearrangement joins TRBV7-2 to TRBJ2-1; a weak D match, TRBD2 (5 bases). Per the germline V gene, CDR1 is SGHTA and CDR2 is FQGNSA. This CDR3 region has 14 residues. V was trimmed by 4 bases and J by 4 bases, leaving 11 bases between them.

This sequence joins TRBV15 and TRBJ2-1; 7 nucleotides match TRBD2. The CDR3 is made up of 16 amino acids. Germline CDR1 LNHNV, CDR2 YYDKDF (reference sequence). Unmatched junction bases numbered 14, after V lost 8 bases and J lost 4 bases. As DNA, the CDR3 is TGTGCCACCGCGCGAGCTACTAGCGCGAATTACAATGAGCAGTTCTTC. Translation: CATARATSANYNEQFF. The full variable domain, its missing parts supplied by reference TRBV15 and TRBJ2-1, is DAMVIQNPRYQVTQFGKPVTLSCSQTLNHNVMYWYQQKSSQAPKLLFHYYDKDFNNEADTPDNFQSRRPNTSFCFLDIRSPGLGDTAMYLCATARATSANYNEQFFGPGTRLTVL.

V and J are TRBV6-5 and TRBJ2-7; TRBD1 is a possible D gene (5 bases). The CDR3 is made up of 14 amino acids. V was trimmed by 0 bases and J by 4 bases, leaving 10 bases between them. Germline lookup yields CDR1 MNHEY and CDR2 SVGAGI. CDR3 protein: CASSYSTVGYEQYF. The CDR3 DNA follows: TGTGCCAGCAGTTACTCGACAGTGGGGTACGAGCAGTACTTC.

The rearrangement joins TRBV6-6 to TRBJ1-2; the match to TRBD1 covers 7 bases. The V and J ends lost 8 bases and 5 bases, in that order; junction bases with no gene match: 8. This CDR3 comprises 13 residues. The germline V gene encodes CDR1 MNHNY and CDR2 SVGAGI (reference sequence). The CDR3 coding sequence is TGTGCCAGCGCACTGGACAGGTTTTATGGCTACACCTTC. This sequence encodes CASALDRFYGYTF.

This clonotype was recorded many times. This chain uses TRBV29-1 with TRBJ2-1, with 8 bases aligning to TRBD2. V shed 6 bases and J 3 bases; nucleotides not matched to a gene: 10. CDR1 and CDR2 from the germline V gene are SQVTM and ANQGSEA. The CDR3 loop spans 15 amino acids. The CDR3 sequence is CSVPLAGQNYNEQFF. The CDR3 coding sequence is TGCAGCGTCCCTCTAGCGGGCCAGAACTACAATGAGCAGTTCTTC.

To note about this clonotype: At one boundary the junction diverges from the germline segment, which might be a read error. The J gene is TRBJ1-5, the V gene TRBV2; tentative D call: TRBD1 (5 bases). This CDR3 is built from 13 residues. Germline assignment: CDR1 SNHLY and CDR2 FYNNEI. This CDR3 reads CASTGYSNRPQHF. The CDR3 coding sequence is TGTGCCAGCACAGGGTATAGCAATCGGCCCCAGCATTTT.

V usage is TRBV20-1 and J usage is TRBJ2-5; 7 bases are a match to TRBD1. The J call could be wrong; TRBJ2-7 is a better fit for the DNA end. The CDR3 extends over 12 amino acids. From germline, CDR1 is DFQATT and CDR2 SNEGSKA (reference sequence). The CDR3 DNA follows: TGCAGTGCACCGGGACAGTCCTACGAGCAGTACTTC. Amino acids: CSAPGQSYEQYF.

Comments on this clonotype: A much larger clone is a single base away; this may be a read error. CDR3 sequence: CASSPSGQERTQYF. CDR3 sequence (DNA): TGTGCCAGCAGCCCGAGTGGGCAGGAAAGGACCCAGTACTTC. The genes are TRBV5-6 and TRBJ2-7, with D hard to call. The DNA end lines up better with TRBJ2-5; the J call may be wrong. Germline values: CDR1 SGHDT, CDR2 YYEEEE. The CDR3 runs to 14 residues.

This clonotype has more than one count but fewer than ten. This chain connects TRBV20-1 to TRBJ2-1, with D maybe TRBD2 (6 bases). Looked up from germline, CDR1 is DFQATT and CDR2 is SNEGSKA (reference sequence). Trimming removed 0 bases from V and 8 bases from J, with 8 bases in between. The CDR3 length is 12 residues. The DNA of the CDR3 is TGCAGTGCTAGAGAAGGCGGGGATGAGCAGTTCTTC. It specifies CSAREGGDEQFF.

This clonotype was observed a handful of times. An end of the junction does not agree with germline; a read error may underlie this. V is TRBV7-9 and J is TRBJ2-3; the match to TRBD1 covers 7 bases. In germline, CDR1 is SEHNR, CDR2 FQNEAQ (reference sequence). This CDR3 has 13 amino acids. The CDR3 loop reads CANSVGGQAPQYF. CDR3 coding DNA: TGTGCCAACAGCGTAGGAGGACAGGCGCCGCAGTATTTT.

The CDR3 nucleotides read TGCGCCAGCATGAAACAGGTAGGAGGCTACAATGAGCAGTTCTTC. Encoded protein: CASMKQVGGYNEQFF. This chain connects TRBV10-2 to TRBJ2-1; tentatively, D is TRBD1 or TRBD2 (5 bases each). The CDR3 covers 15 residues. The V and J ends lost 7 bases and 3 bases respectively, with 16 bases between them. The germline V gene has CDR1 WSHSY and CDR2 SAAADI.

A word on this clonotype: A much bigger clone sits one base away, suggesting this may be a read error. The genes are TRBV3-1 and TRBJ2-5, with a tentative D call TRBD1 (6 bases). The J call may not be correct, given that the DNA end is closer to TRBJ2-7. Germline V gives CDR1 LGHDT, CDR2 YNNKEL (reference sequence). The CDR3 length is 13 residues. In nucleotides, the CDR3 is TGTGCCGGCAGCTCCGCCGAAGGGGGCGAGCAGTACTTC. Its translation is CAGSSAEGGEQYF.

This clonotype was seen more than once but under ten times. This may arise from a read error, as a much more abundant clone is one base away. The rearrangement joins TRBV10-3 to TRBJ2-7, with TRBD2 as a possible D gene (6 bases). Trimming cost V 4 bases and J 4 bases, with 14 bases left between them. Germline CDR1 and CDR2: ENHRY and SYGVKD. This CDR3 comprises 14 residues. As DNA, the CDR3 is TGTGCCATCAGTGGGTCAGGGACTGCTTACGAGCAGTACTTC. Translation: CAISGSGTAYEQYF.

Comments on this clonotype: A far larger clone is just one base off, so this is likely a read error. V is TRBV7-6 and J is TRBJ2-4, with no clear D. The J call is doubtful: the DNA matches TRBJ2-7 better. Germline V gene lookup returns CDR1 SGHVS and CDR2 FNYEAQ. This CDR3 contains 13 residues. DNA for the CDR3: TGTGTCAGCAGCTTAGGCAGGACCTACGAGCAGTACTTC. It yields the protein CVSSLGRTYEQYF.

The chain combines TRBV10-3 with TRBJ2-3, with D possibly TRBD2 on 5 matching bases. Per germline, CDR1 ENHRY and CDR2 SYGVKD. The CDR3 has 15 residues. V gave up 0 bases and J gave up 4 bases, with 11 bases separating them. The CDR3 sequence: CAISESGPGADTQYF. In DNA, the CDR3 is TGTGCCATCAGTGAGTCTGGGCCCGGGGCAGATACGCAGTATTTT.

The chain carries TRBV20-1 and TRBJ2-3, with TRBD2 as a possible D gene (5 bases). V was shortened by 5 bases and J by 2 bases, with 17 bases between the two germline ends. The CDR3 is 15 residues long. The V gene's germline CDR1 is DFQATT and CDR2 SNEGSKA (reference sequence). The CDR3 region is CSARLAGRDTDTQYF. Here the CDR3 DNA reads TGCAGTGCTCGATTGGCGGGCCGAGACACAGATACGCAGTATTTT.

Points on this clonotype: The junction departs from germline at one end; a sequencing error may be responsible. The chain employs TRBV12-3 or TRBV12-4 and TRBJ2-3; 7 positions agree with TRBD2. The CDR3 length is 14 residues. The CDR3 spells CASRPSGSTDTEYF. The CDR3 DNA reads TGTGCCAGCAGGCCTAGCGGCAGCACAGATACGGAGTATTTT.

Here the CDR3 reads CASSTLTGQGQIEAFF. Here the CDR3 DNA reads TGTGCCAGCAGCACGCTTACGGGACAGGGGCAGATAGAAGCTTTCTTT. The V gene is TRBV11-2, the J gene TRBJ1-1, with TRBD1 matching over 10 bases. After removal of 5 bases from V and 8 bases from J, the junction contained 14 bases not matched to a gene. The CDR3 is 16 amino acids. CDR1 and CDR2 from the germline V gene are SGHAT and FQNNGV.

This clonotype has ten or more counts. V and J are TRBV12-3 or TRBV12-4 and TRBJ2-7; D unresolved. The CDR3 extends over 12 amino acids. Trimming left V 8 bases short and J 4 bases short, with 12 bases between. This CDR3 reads CASAQLIYEQYF. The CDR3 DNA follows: TGTGCCAGCGCCCAACTAATTTACGAGCAGTACTTC.

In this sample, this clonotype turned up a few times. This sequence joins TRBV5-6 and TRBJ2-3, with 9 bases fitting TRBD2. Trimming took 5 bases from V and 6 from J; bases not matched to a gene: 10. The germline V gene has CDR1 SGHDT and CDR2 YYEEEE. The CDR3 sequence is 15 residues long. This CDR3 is CASRGYAGGPDTQYF. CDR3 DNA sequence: TGTGCCAGCAGAGGTTACGCGGGAGGGCCGGATACGCAGTATTTT.

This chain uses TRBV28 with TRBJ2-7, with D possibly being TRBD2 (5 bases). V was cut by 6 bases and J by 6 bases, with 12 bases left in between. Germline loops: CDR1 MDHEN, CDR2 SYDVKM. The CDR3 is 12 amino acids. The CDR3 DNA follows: TGTGCCAGCAGCCGCCGGAGGAGCGAGCAGTACTTC. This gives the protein CASSRRRSEQYF. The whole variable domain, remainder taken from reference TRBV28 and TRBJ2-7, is DVKVTQSSRYLVKRTGEKVFLECVQDMDHENMFWYRQDPGLGLRLIYFSYDVKMKEKGDIPEGYSVSREKKERFSLILESASTNQTSMYLCASSRRRSEQYFGPGTRLTVT.

This CDR3 reads CASSSQGIMDEQFF. The CDR3 bases are TGTGCCAGCAGTTCACAGGGGATTATGGATGAGCAGTTCTTC. V is TRBV28 and J is TRBJ2-1; TRBD1 matches 7 bases. CDR1 is MDHEN, CDR2 SYDVKM, per germline. Unmatched junction bases numbered 8, after V lost 4 bases and J lost 8 bases. The CDR3 loop spans 14 amino acids.

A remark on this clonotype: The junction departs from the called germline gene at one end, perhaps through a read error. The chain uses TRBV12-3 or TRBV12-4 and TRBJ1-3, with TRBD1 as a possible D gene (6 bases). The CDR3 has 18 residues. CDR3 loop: CASSSGRAGVLSGNTIYF. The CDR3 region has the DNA TGTGCCAGCAGTTCCGGCCGGGCAGGGGTCCTCTCTGGGAACACCATATATTTT.

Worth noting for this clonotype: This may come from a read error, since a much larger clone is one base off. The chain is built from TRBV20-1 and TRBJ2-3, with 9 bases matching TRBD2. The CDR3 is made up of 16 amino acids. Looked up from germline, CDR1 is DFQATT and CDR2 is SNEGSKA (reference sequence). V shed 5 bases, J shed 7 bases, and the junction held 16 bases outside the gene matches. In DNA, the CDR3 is TGCAGTGCTGGATACGGGGGACTAGCCGCAGGAAATACGCAGTATTTT. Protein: CSAGYGGLAAGNTQYF.

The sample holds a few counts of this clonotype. The CDR3 region is CSARRFLGRRDSYNEQFF. The CDR3 bases are TGCAGTGCTAGACGTTTCCTGGGACGTAGAGACTCCTACAATGAGCAGTTCTTC. The chain carries TRBV20-1 and TRBJ2-1, with D possibly called TRBD1 or TRBD2 (5 bases each). This CDR3 is built from 18 residues. Germline CDR1 reads DFQATT; CDR2 reads SNEGSKA (reference sequence). V was trimmed by 2 bases and J by 0 bases, leaving 20 bases between them.